The rows below give T cell receptor beta chains drawn from one sample of a study of monozygotic twins with inflammatory bowel disease. After re-calling the 5' RACE reads, TCRdb lists one entry per CDR3 protein, DNA absent. The record lists 420,000 or so distinct CDR3 sequences, of which the ten most abundant hold less than 2.5%. Sequenced: blood. All receptors come from a human donor with ulcerative colitis or Crohn's disease, or a healthy co-twin of an affected twin (not recorded which). The CDR3 runs from the conserved cysteine through the conserved F or W. Fields, in order: CDR3 protein, J gene, V gene.

CASSRAGDEQYF | TRBJ2-7 | TRBV18
CSARDLRSDEKLFF | TRBJ1-4 | TRBV20-1
CSVGQNTGELFF | TRBJ2-2 | TRBV29-1
CSVGIQGTTGELFF | TRBJ2-2 | TRBV29-1
CASNPSWGPYEQYF | TRBJ2-7 | TRBV6-1
CSVFGNSGNTIYF | TRBJ1-3 | TRBV29-1
CASRQNPSGANVLTF | TRBJ2-6 | TRBV5-6
CAWSVPIWGSHGYTF | TRBJ1-2 | TRBV30
CSASRDRGRLTWRYF | TRBJ2-7 | TRBV20-1
CASSPSGAQRNEQFF | TRBJ2-1 | TRBV19
CASSQSSSYNEQFF | TRBJ2-1 | TRBV5-1
CASGKGRLNEKLFF | TRBJ1-4 | TRBV19
CASSQPVGIGRGYTF | TRBJ1-2 | TRBV18
CASSYSDSGGYTF | TRBJ1-2 | TRBV6-5
CSGLDRRSYEQYF | TRBJ2-7 | TRBV29-1
CASKGPPDWETQYF | TRBJ2-5 | TRBV5-1
CASSFISPGISYEQYF | TRBJ2-7 | TRBV5-1